This T cell receptor beta chain stems from a study of cytomegalovirus exposure and HLA in healthy donors. Turning to this clone: Its antigen is not identified.

The PCR used 60 Vbeta and 13 Jbeta primers. Generated by immunoSEQ multiplex PCR, the TCRdb table keeps only in-frame clones and is missing some. The repertoire holds 200,000 or so clones, with about 80% as singletons. The germline V gene encodes CDR1 SEHNR and CDR2 FQNEAQ (reference sequence). Trimming removed 5 bases from V and 3 bases from J; junction bases left unmatched: 1. CDR3 length: 13 residues. Findings and limits, study-wide: Generally TCR sequences proved uncommon, though certain public TCRs appeared in numerous donors. A later analysis showed that HLA-associated TCR beta chains had undergone more clonal expansion than equally common others.

Sequenced: PBMCs. V and J are TRBV7-9 and TRBJ1-1; 9 positions agree with TRBD1. This receptor was obtained from a woman under 30 in good health and CMV-seropositive. Here the CDR3 DNA reads TGTGCCAGCAGCCGGGACAGGGACACTGAAGCTTTCTTT. Translation gives CASSRDRDTEAFF.